A single sample is the source of the 15 T cell receptor beta chains below, sequenced in a study of vaccination and CD4 T cells after COVID-19. The study sequenced cultured CD4+ T cell DNA using the Oncomine TCR Beta short-read assay. TCRdb passed the PCR reads through MiXCR, listing each CDR3 protein once. The data show some 4,400 distinct CDR3 sequences, with about 31% seen just once and roughly 30% held by the top ten. These receptors lack a known antigen. Treatment meaning: 10-day PBMC culture with coronavirus spike peptide pools or control peptides (ViraFEST assay). The sample taken for sequencing was CD4+ T cells from blood, cultured in vitro. The source is a human donor who had recovered from COVID-19.

A few counts support this clonotype. This chain joins TRBV6-1 and TRBJ2-2; D remains unclear. V gave up 2 bases and J gave up 4 bases, with 11 bases separating them. The CDR3 has 15 amino acids. The germline gives CDR1 MNHNS, CDR2 SASEGT. The DNA of the CDR3 is TGTGCCAGCAGTGAACCAGGATTGAGCACCGGGGAGCTGTTTTTT. Translation gives CASSEPGLSTGELFF.

This clonotype was counted a few times. The chain is built from TRBV19 and TRBJ1-1; 7 bases agree with TRBD1. The germline gives CDR1 LNHDA, CDR2 SQIVND (reference sequence). The CDR3 has 15 amino acids. Trimming took 7 bases from V and 4 from J; bases not matched to a gene: 12. The CDR3: CASMDERGRSTEAFF. CDR3 DNA: TGTGCCAGTATGGACGAGAGGGGGCGAAGCACTGAAGCTTTCTTT.

This clonotype was seen a handful of times. The chain combines TRBV2 with TRBJ2-3, with D tentatively TRBD2 (6 bases). The length of the CDR3 is 16 residues. Looked up from germline, CDR1 is SNHLY and CDR2 is FYNNEI. The V and J ends lost 8 bases and 2 bases respectively, with 20 bases between them. The CDR3 loop is CASGARTGGVTDTQYF. CDR3 bases: TGTGCCAGCGGGGCTAGAACAGGAGGGGTCACAGATACGCAGTATTTT.

About this clonotype itself: The junction departs from germline at one end; a sequencing error may be responsible. The rearrangement uses TRBV18 and TRBJ2-3; TRBD1 aligns across 7 bases. Looked up from germline, CDR1 is KGHSH and CDR2 is LQKENI. The CDR3 is made up of 15 amino acids. This chain's CDR3 is CAGSPSGGVTDTQYF. Written as DNA, the CDR3 is TGTGCCGGCTCACCCTCAGGGGGTGTCACAGATACGCAGTATTTT.

This clonotype was detected only a few times. The chain employs TRBV5-1 and TRBJ1-6; maybe TRBD1 (6 bases). The CDR3 loop spans 15 amino acids. The V gene lost 4 bases and the J gene lost 3 bases, with 11 bases spanning the gap. Germline V lookup: CDR1 SGHRS, CDR2 YFSETQ. The CDR3 DNA reads TGCGCCAGCAGCCAACGGACAGACTATAATTCACCCCTCCACTTT. Translation gives CASSQRTDYNSPLHF.

This clonotype came up a few times. J is TRBJ1-2 and V is TRBV6-2 or TRBV6-3; TRBD1 is a possible D gene (5 bases). The CDR3 extends over 16 amino acids. Germline values: CDR1 MNHEY, CDR2 SVGEGT. Trimming left V 0 bases short and J 4 bases short, with 15 bases between. For the CDR3, the DNA is TGTGCCAGCAGTTACTCGCTGGAGGGGATCATCTATGGCTACACCTTC. It translates to CASSYSLEGIIYGYTF.

This clonotype has more than one count but fewer than ten. The genes are TRBV20-1 and TRBJ2-1, with 12 nucleotides matching TRBD2. V lost 3 bases and J lost 4; bases outside the gene matches: 4. The CDR3 is made up of 15 amino acids. The germline CDR1 and CDR2 sequences are DFQATT and SNEGSKA (reference sequence). For the CDR3, the DNA is TGCAGTGCTAGCCTAGCGGGGGGGTATTACAATGAGCAGTTCTTC. Translating it yields CSASLAGGYYNEQFF.

This clonotype is categorized as medium-sized. The chain's CDR3 is CASSPPGTRGIYTGELFF. The CDR3 nucleotides read TGTGCCAGCTCACCACCTGGGACTAGGGGGATCTACACCGGGGAGCTGTTTTTT. This chain connects TRBV18 to TRBJ2-2; 8 positions agree with TRBD2. Trimming removed 0 bases from V and 3 bases from J; junction bases left unmatched: 9. The CDR3 contains 18 residues. Germline CDR1 is KGHSH and CDR2 is LQKENI.

The chain combines TRBV18 with TRBJ1-2; D gene ambiguous. The V and J ends lost 3 bases and 4 bases respectively, with 9 bases between them. The CDR3 is made up of 13 amino acids. Germline-derived CDR1 and CDR2 are KGHSH and LQKENI. The CDR3 DNA is TGTGCCAGCTCACCGGACGGTTCCTATGGCTACACCTTC. Amino acids: CASSPDGSYGYTF.

By share of the sample, this clonotype is medium-sized. The genes are TRBV19 and TRBJ1-1; no clear D gene. Trimming removed 7 bases from V and 1 base from J, with 16 bases in between. The CDR3 is 15 residues long. Germline loops: CDR1 LNHDA, CDR2 SQIVND (reference sequence). The CDR3 sequence is CASTIRGRENTEAFF. CDR3 DNA sequence: TGTGCCAGTACCATACGAGGACGGGAGAACACTGAAGCTTTCTTT.

This clonotype was counted between two and nine times. The rearrangement uses TRBV4-2 and TRBJ2-5, with a possible D match to TRBD2 (5 bases). V gave up 0 bases and J gave up 5 bases, with 13 bases separating them. This CDR3 contains 15 residues. Germline V gives CDR1 LGHNA, CDR2 YNFKEQ. The CDR3 region is CASSQDFGRGETQYF. DNA for the CDR3: TGTGCCAGCAGCCAAGATTTTGGCCGAGGGGAGACCCAGTACTTC.

The J gene is TRBJ1-2, the V gene TRBV19; unclear D gene. Germline V lookup: CDR1 LNHDA, CDR2 SQIVND (reference sequence). CDR3 length: 16 residues. V was pared by 5 bases and J by 7 bases, with 23 bases between. The CDR3 loop is CASSEDWTKKSGGYTF. CDR3 coding DNA: TGTGCCAGTAGTGAAGACTGGACTAAGAAGAGCGGTGGCTACACCTTC.

This clonotype is medium-sized by share. This rearrangement joins TRBV6-1 to TRBJ1-1, with D perhaps TRBD1 (5 bases). This CDR3 contains 14 residues. V was pared by 9 bases and J by 1 base, with 15 bases between. CDR1 is MNHNS and CDR2 is SASEGT in the germline V gene. The DNA of the CDR3 is TGTGCCAGTAAGGGGTGGCGGGAGAACACTGAAGCTTTCTTT. Translation gives CASKGWRENTEAFF.

V is TRBV10-3 and J is TRBJ2-7, with D perhaps TRBD2 (5 bases). The V gene's germline CDR1 is ENHRY and CDR2 SYGVKD. Trimming removed 3 bases from V and 0 bases from J, with 9 bases in between. The CDR3 sequence is 14 residues long. The CDR3 region is CAISEEGASYEQYF. As DNA, the CDR3 is TGTGCCATCAGTGAAGAGGGAGCCTCCTACGAGCAGTACTTC.

The V gene is TRBV5-1, the J gene TRBJ2-1; 10 nucleotides line up with TRBD2. Germline-derived CDR1 and CDR2 are SGHRS and YFSETQ. The V and J ends lost 4 bases and 3 bases, in that order; junction bases with no gene match: 7. The CDR3 is 16 amino acids. The CDR3 is CASSGGLAVLYNEQFF. In DNA, the CDR3 is TGCGCCAGCAGCGGAGGACTAGCGGTTCTCTACAATGAGCAGTTCTTC.